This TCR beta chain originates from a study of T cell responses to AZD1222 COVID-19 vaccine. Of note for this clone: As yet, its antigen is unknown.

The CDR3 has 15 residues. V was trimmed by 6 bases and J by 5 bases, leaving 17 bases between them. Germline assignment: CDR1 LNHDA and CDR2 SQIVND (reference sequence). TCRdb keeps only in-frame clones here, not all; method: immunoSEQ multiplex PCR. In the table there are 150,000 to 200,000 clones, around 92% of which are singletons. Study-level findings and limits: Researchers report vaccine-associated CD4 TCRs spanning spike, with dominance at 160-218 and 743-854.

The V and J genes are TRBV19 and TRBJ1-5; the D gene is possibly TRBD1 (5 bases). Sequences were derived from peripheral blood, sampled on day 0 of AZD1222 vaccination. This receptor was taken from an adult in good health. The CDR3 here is CASRDGWGVDQPQHF. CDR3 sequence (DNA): TGTGCCAGTAGAGATGGGTGGGGGGTCGATCAGCCCCAGCATTTT. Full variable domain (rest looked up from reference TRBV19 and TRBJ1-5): DGGITQSPKYLFRKEGQNVTLSCEQNLNHDAMYWYRQDPGQGLRLIYYSQIVNDFQKGDIAEGYSVSREKKESFPLTVTSAQKNPTAFYLCASRDGWGVDQPQHFGDGTRLSIL.